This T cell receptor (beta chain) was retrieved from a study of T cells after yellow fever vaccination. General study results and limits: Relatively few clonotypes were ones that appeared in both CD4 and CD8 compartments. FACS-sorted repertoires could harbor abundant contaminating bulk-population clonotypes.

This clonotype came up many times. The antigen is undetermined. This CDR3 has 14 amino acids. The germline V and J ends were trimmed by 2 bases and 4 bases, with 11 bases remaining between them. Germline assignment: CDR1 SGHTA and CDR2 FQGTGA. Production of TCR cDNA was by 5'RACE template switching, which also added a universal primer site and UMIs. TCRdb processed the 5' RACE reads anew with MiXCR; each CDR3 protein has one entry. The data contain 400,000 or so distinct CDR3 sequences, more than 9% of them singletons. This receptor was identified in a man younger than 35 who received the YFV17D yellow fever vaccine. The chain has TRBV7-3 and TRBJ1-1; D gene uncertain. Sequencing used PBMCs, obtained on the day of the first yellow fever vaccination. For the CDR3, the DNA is TGTGCCAGCAGCTTATACCCTGGGATCACTGAAGCTTTCTTT. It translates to CASSLYPGITEAFF. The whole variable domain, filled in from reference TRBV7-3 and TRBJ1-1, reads GAGVSQTPSNKVTEKGKYVELRCDPISGHTALYWYRQSLGQGPEFLIYFQGTGAADDSGLPNDRFFAVRPEGSVSTLKIQRTERGDSAVYLCASSLYPGITEAFFGQGTRLTVV.